The sequence of this TCR beta chain was determined in a study of cytomegalovirus exposure and HLA in healthy donors. Study-wide results and limits: Links to common viral pathogens appeared, in a later analysis, for several of the most significant clusters. Researchers reported that a few CMV-associated chains were confirmed in vitro as CMV antigen-specific. A prior analysis recorded that most TCR beta V segments were productive about 87% or about 30% of the time. Later on, a genetic analysis was performed. It linked a missense variant in DCLRE1C with V- and J-gene trimming of TCR beta.

13 Jbeta primers and 60 Vbeta primers were used for the PCR. This table comes from immunoSEQ multiplex PCR, and its TCRdb copy is limited to in-frame clones, with some not included. This repertoire shows about 140,000 clones, roughly 83% found once; its top ten account for about 1.6%. This clone was seen a single time. Its antigen is not known. CDR3 length: 13 amino acids. Germline CDR1 reads KGHSH; CDR2 reads LQKENI. Trimming left V 4 bases short and J 2 bases short, with 8 bases between. The genes are TRBV18 and TRBJ1-2, with TRBD1 as a possible D gene (5 bases). Sequenced material: PBMCs. The receptor comes from a man aged 40-50 years in good health and CMV-seronegative. DNA for the CDR3: TGTGCCAGCTCACAAGGGGTAAACTATGGCTACACCTTC. Its protein product is CASSQGVNYGYTF.